This entry lists 21 T cell receptor beta chains sequenced from one sample in a study of cytomegalovirus exposure and HLA in healthy donors. Sequencing used immunoSEQ multiplex PCR; TCRdb keeps in-frame clones, though not all of them. The data hold about 68,000 clones, with about 89% observed a single time. The material sequenced was PBMCs. The source of these receptors is a man between 18 and 29 years old in good health and CMV-seronegative.

As to this clone: At one end the junction does not follow the germline gene, possibly because of a read error. The chain has TRBV28 and TRBJ1-5, with a weak D call TRBD1 (5 bases). The CDR3 loop spans 13 amino acids. The germline V gene has CDR1 MDHEN and CDR2 SYDVKM. For the CDR3, the DNA is TGTGCCAGCCGAGGGAAGAAGTGGGGTTGGGGGGATTTT. Its translation: CASRGKKWGWGDF.

The V gene is TRBV27, the J gene TRBJ2-2; 8 bases line up with TRBD2. Germline V CDR1 and CDR2: MNHEY, SMNVEV (reference sequence). Losses at the gene ends were 5 bases for V and 8 bases for J; bases not matched to a gene: 13. This CDR3 has 16 amino acids. Here the CDR3 reads CASSPRLASKNGELFF. The CDR3 DNA reads as TGTGCCAGCAGTCCCCGACTAGCGAGTAAAAATGGGGAGCTGTTTTTT.

The V and J genes are TRBV4-3 and TRBJ2-3, with 9 nucleotides matching TRBD2. From germline, CDR1 is LGHNA and CDR2 YSLEER. The CDR3 sequence is 13 residues long. Germline trimming cut 5 bases from V and 6 bases from J; bases unmatched to any gene: 3. CDR3 sequence reads: CASSFAGGDTQYF. CDR3 coding DNA: TGCGCCAGCAGCTTTGCGGGAGGGGATACGCAGTATTTT.

This chain joins TRBV6-6 and TRBJ2-7; the match to TRBD1 covers 7 bases. The CDR3 extends over 15 amino acids. Germline CDR1 MNHNY, CDR2 SVGAGI (reference sequence). V lost 5 bases and J lost 4; bases outside the gene matches: 11. DNA of the CDR3: TGTGCCAGCAGTCTACAGGGGAATAATCCTTACGAGCAGTACTTC. This sequence encodes CASSLQGNNPYEQYF.

The chain is built from TRBV7-9 and TRBJ1-5, with a weak D call TRBD1 (5 bases). Trimming took off 3 bases at V and 1 base at J, with 7 bases between the two ends. Germline V gene data show CDR1 as SEHNR and CDR2 as FQNEAQ (reference sequence). The CDR3 sequence is 14 residues long. The CDR3 DNA follows: TGTGCCAGCAGCTTGCAGGGAAGCAATCAGCCCCAGCATTTT. It specifies CASSLQGSNQPQHF.

V usage is TRBV11-2 and J usage is TRBJ2-1; D is possibly TRBD1 (5 bases). Trimming cost V 2 bases and J 3 bases, with 5 bases left between them. This CDR3 region has 13 residues. CDR1 is SGHAT, CDR2 FQNNGV, per germline. The CDR3 sequence: CASSLQGYNEQFF. CDR3 sequence (DNA): TGTGCCAGCAGCTTACAGGGCTACAATGAGCAGTTCTTC.

The gene calls are TRBV5-1 and TRBJ2-2; D possibly corresponds to TRBD2 (6 bases). The CDR3 extends over 16 amino acids. V lost 0 bases and J 5 bases, leaving 14 bases between the germline ends. Germline loops: CDR1 SGHRS, CDR2 YFSETQ. The chain's CDR3 is CASSLGAGSGTGELFF. CDR3 in DNA: TGCGCCAGCAGCTTGGGGGCGGGCAGCGGGACCGGGGAGCTGTTTTTT.

This clone was seen just once. The rearrangement joins TRBV6-1 to TRBJ2-1; a possible D gene is TRBD2 (5 bases). Germline V lookup: CDR1 MNHNS, CDR2 SASEGT. Trimming left V 8 bases short and J 4 bases short, with 12 bases between. The CDR3 loop spans 13 amino acids. CDR3 nucleotide sequence: TGTGCCAGCGCCACTAGTGAATACAATGAGCAGTTCTTC. Translation gives CASATSEYNEQFF.

The chain combines TRBV5-4 with TRBJ1-4; TRBD1 aligns across 7 bases. CDR3 length equals 13 residues. Trimming at V came to 5 bases and at J to 10 bases, leaving 8 bases not matched to a gene. CDR1 SGHNT and CDR2 YYREEE come from the germline V gene (reference sequence). The CDR3 nucleotides are TGTGCCAGCAGTTTTTGGGACAGTAGAAAACTGTTTTTT. Its translation: CASSFWDSRKLFF. Full variable domain (rest looked up from reference TRBV5-4 and TRBJ1-4): ETGVTQSPTHLIKTRGQQVTLRCSSQSGHNTVSWYQQALGQGPQFIFQYYREEENGRGNFPPRFSGLQFPNYSSELNVNALELDDSALYLCASSFWDSRKLFFGSGTQLSVL.

V gene TRBV7-2 combines with J gene TRBJ1-5; no definite D call. Per the germline V gene, CDR1 is SGHTA and CDR2 is FQGNSA. The V end lost 5 bases, the J end lost 7 bases, and 12 bases lay between the germline ends. This CDR3 is 13 amino acids long. The CDR3 coding sequence is TGTGCCAGCAGCCCACTTACAGAACAGCCCCAGCATTTT. This translates into CASSPLTEQPQHF.

The chain combines TRBV7-3 with TRBJ2-2; D gene uncertain. The CDR3 extends over 16 amino acids. The V and J ends lost 2 bases and 6 bases respectively, with 16 bases between them. From germline, CDR1 is SGHTA and CDR2 FQGTGA. The CDR3 region has the DNA TGTGCCAGCAGCTTATATGGGCCCCAACTGGCCGGGGAGCTGTTTTTT. Amino acids: CASSLYGPQLAGELFF. Looking up the rest from reference TRBV7-3 and TRBJ2-2 gives the full variable domain: GAGVSQTPSNKVTEKGKYVELRCDPISGHTALYWYRQSLGQGPEFLIYFQGTGAADDSGLPNDRFFAVRPEGSVSTLKIQRTERGDSAVYLCASSLYGPQLAGELFFGEGSRLTVL.

J is TRBJ2-7 and V is TRBV4-1; a possible D gene is TRBD1 (5 bases). The CDR3 runs 12 residues. The germline V gene has CDR1 MGHRA and CDR2 YSYEKL. Trimming removed 8 bases from V and 0 bases from J, with 8 bases in between. CDR3 nucleotide sequence: TGCGCCAGCGGGGCCGGCTCCTACGAGCAGTACTTC. This gives the protein CASGAGSYEQYF.

The CDR3 coding sequence is TGTGCCAGCAGGGGCCTGAACACCGGGGAGCTGTTTTTT. Translated, it gives CASRGLNTGELFF. This chain uses TRBV7-2 with TRBJ2-2; no firm D call. Germline CDR1 is SGHTA and CDR2 is FQGNSA. The V gene lost 6 bases and the J gene lost 1 base, with 6 bases spanning the gap. CDR3 size: 13 residues.

The J gene is TRBJ2-2, the V gene TRBV19, with 9 bases lining up with TRBD1. The CDR3 is 15 residues long. Germline CDR1 and CDR2: LNHDA and SQIVND (reference sequence). The V gene end was trimmed by 7 bases and the J gene end by 1 base; junction bases not matched to a gene: 4. Here the CDR3 DNA reads TGTGCCAGTATTCCGGGACAGGGGAACACCGGGGAGCTGTTTTTT. Its protein product is CASIPGQGNTGELFF.

The rearrangement uses TRBV4-2 and TRBJ2-7; 7 bases line up with TRBD1. The CDR3 sequence is 15 residues long. Germline CDR1 LGHNA, CDR2 YNFKEQ. Unmatched junction bases numbered 4, after V lost 2 bases and J lost 0 bases. CDR3 in amino acids: CASSQPDRVSYEQYF. CDR3 bases: TGTGCCAGCAGCCAACCAGACAGGGTCTCCTACGAGCAGTACTTC.

Of note for this clone: The junction and the germline gene differ at one end; a read error may be behind it. The V gene is TRBV7-2, the J gene TRBJ2-2; 9 bases line up with TRBD2. The CDR3 loop spans 16 amino acids. CDR1 and CDR2 (germline): SGHTA, FQGNSA. In DNA, the CDR3 is TGTGCCAGCAGCCTAGCGGGACACCTGAACACCGGGGAGCTGTTTTTT. Encoded protein: CASSLAGHLNTGELFF.

The chain couples TRBV6-4 to TRBJ1-1; 8 bases line up with TRBD1. The CDR3 consists of 14 residues. Looked up from germline, CDR1 is MRHNA and CDR2 is SNTAGT. Trimming cost V 6 bases and J 8 bases; bases outside gene matches: 11. CDR3 amino acids: CASRPAWGTGEAFF. CDR3 in DNA: TGTGCCAGCAGGCCAGCGTGGGGGACAGGCGAAGCTTTCTTT.

The chain is built from TRBV25-1 and TRBJ2-2, with TRBD2 as a possible D gene (5 bases). Germline lookup yields CDR1 MGHDK and CDR2 SYGVNS. The CDR3 loop spans 15 amino acids. The V and J ends lost 1 base and 6 bases respectively, with 12 bases between them. CDR3 coding DNA: TGTGCCAGCAGTGAATCACTCGGGGAGTCCGGGGAGCTGTTTTTT. The encoded protein is CASSESLGESGELFF.

The V and J genes are TRBV28 and TRBJ2-5, with TRBD1 as a possible D gene (6 bases). Trimming removed 5 bases at V and 4 bases at J, with 14 bases between. The germline gives CDR1 MDHEN, CDR2 SYDVKM. This CDR3 region has 14 residues. The CDR3 DNA sequence: TGTGCCAGCAGTCTACCGCACAGGGTAGAGACCCAGTACTTC. Its translation: CASSLPHRVETQYF.

The genes are TRBV19 and TRBJ2-1; TRBD1 aligns across 10 bases. J gave up 0 bases and V 5 bases, and 4 bases lay outside the gene matches. Germline V gene sequence: CDR1 LNHDA, CDR2 SQIVND (reference sequence). CDR3 length: 16 residues. In DNA, the CDR3 is TGTGCCAGTAGTCCGGACAGGGGGAGCTCCTACAATGAGCAGTTCTTC. Amino acid sequence: CASSPDRGSSYNEQFF.

The chain couples TRBV9 to TRBJ1-1; D unclear. Trimming removed 4 bases at V and 0 bases at J, with 7 bases between. The CDR3 has 13 residues. Germline loops: CDR1 SGDLS, CDR2 YYNGEE. The CDR3 loop is CASSTNMNTEAFF. The CDR3 bases are TGTGCCAGCAGCACTAATATGAACACTGAAGCTTTCTTT.